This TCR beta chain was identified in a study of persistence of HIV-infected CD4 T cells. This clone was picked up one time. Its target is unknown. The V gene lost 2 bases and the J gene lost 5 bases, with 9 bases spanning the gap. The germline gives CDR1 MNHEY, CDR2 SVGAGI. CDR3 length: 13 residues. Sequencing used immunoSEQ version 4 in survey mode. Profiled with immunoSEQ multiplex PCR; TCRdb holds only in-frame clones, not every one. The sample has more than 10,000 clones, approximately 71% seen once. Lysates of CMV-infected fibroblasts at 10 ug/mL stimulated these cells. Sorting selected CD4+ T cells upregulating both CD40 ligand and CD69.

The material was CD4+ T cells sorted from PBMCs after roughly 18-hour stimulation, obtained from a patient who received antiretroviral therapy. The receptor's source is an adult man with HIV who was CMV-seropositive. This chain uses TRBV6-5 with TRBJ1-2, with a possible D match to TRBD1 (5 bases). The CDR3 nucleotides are TGTGCCAGCAGTTACGAGGGGAGGTATGGCTACACCTTC. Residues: CASSYEGRYGYTF.